The present entry profiles one TCR beta chain with its context. This entry comes from a study of blood T cell repertoires in COVID-19. At the level of the study: Donors in the United States, Italy and Spain gave samples during acute or convalescent COVID-19. T cells, B-cell-depleted T cells, or PBMCs provided the cDNA or gDNA that served as material.

Per the authors' pipeline: Amplification from reference gene primers served as the basis for estimated nucleated cell counts. Sequencing was performed with immunoSEQ multiplex PCR; in TCRdb, only in-frame clones are kept and a portion is missing. That table supplies the V and J calls and clone size; D and trimming were determined from the DNA. The data contain some 110,000 clones, 87% of them singletons. The germline V gene encodes CDR1 SGHVS and CDR2 FNYEAQ. The CDR3 covers 15 residues. Trimming took off 1 base at V and 9 bases at J, with 16 bases between the two ends. The clonotype originates from a human donor in a cohort sampled during active COVID-19. The chain uses TRBV7-6 and TRBJ2-1, with D maybe TRBD1 (6 bases). Input material: peripheral blood. CDR3 DNA: TGTGCCAGCAGCTTAGAAACAGGGAGCCAGCTTGAGCAGTTCTTC. Protein sequence: CASSLETGSQLEQFF.